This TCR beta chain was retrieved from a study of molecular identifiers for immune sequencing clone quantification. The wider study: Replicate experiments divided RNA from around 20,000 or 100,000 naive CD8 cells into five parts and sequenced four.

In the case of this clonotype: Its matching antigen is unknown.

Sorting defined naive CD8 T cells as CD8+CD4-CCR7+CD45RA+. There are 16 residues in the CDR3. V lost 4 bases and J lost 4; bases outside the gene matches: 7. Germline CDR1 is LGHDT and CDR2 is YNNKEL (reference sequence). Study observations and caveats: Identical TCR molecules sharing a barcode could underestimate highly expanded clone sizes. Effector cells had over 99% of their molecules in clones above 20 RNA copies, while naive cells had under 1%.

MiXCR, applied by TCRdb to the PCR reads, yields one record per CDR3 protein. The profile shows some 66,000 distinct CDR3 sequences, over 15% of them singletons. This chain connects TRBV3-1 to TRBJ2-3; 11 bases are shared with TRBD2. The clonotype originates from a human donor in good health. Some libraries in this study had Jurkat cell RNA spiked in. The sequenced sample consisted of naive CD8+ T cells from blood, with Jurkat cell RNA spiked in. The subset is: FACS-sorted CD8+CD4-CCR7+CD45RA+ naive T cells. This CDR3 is CASSPLAGGGADTQYF. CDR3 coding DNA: TGTGCCAGCAGCCCGCTAGCGGGAGGAGGGGCAGATACGCAGTATTTT.